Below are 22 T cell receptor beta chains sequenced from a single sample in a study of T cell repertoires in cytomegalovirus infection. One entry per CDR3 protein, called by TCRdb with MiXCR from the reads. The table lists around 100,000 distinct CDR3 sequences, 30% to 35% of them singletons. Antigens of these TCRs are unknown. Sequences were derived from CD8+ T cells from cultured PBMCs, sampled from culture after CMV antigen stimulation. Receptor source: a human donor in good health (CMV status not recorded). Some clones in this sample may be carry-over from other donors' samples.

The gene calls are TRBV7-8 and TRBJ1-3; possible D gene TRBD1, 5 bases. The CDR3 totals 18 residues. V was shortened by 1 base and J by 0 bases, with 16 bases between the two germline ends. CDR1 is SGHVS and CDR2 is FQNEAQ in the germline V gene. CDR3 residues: CASSLGAGPDLSGNTIYF. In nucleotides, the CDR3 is TGTGCCAGCAGCTTAGGAGCAGGGCCCGACCTCTCTGGAAACACCATATATTTT.

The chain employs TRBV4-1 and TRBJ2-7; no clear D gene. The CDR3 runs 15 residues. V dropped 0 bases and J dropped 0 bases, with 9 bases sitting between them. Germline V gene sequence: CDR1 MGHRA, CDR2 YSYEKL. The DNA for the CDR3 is TGCGCCAGCAGCCAAGATTACAGCAGCTCCTACGAGCAGTACTTC. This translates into CASSQDYSSSYEQYF.

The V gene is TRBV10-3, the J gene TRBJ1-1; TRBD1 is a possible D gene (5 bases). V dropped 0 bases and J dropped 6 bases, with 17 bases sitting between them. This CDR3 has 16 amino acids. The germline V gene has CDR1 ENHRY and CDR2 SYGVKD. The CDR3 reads CAISESSISEGAEAFF. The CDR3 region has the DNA TGTGCCATCAGTGAGTCGAGTATATCGGAAGGGGCTGAAGCTTTCTTT.

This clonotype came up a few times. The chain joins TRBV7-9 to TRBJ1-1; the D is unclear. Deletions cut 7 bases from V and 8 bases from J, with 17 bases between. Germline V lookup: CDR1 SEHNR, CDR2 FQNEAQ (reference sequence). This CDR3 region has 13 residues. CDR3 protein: CASKSPGSEEAFF. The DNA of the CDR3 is TGTGCCAGCAAAAGCCCGGGGTCAGAAGAAGCTTTCTTT.

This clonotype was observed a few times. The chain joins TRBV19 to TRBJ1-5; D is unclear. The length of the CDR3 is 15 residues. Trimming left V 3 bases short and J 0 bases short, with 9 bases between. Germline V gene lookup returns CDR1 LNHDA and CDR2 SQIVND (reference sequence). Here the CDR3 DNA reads TGTGCCAGTAGTATGGGAGGATATAGCAATCAGCCCCAGCATTTT. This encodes CASSMGGYSNQPQHF.

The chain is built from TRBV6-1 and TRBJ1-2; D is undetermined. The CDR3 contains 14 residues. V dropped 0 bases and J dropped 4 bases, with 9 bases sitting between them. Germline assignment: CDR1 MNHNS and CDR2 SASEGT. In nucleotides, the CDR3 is TGTGCCAGCAGTGAAGCATTGGCAGCCTATGGCTACACCTTC. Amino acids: CASSEALAAYGYTF.

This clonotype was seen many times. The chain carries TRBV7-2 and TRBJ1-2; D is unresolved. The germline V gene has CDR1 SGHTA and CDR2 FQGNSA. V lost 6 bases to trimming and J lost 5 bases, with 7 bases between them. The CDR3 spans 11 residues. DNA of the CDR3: TGTGCCAGCAGGGGAGTATATGGCTACACCTTC. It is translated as CASRGVYGYTF.

CDR3 DNA: TGTGCCAGCAGTTGGACAGGGGCCAACTCTGGGGCCAACGTCCTGACTTTC. Translated, it gives CASSWTGANSGANVLTF. This sequence joins TRBV6-8 and TRBJ2-6; 9 positions match TRBD1. The CDR3 spans 17 residues. The germline CDR1 and CDR2 sequences are MNHGY and SAAAGT. J was trimmed by 0 bases and V by 4 bases; bases with no gene match: 4.

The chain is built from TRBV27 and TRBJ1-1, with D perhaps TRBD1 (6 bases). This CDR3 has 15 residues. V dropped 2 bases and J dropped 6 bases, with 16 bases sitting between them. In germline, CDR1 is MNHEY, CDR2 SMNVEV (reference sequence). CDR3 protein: CASSLRGRGSPEAFF. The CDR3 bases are TGTGCCAGCAGTTTAAGGGGTAGGGGGAGCCCTGAAGCTTTCTTT.

In nucleotides, the CDR3 is TGTGCCAGTAGTATAGTATCAGGGTACAGCTCCTACAATGAGCAGTTCTTC. It codes for CASSIVSGYSSYNEQFF. This chain links TRBV19 with TRBJ2-1; weak D call: TRBD1 (5 bases). Germline loops: CDR1 LNHDA, CDR2 SQIVND (reference sequence). Trimming stripped 1 base from V and 0 bases from J, with 13 bases between. CDR3 length: 17 amino acids. Based on the CDR3 plus reference TRBV19 and TRBJ2-1, the full variable domain is DGGITQSPKYLFRKEGQNVTLSCEQNLNHDAMYWYRQDPGQGLRLIYYSQIVNDFQKGDIAEGYSVSREKKESFPLTVTSAQKNPTAFYLCASSIVSGYSSYNEQFFGPGTRLTVL.

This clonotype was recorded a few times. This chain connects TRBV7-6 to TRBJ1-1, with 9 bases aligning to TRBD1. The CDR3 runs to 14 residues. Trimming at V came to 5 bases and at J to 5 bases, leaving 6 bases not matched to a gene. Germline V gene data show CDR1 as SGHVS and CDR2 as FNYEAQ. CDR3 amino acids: CASSQGQGGTEAFF. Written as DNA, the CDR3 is TGTGCCAGCAGCCAGGGACAGGGTGGGACTGAAGCTTTCTTT.

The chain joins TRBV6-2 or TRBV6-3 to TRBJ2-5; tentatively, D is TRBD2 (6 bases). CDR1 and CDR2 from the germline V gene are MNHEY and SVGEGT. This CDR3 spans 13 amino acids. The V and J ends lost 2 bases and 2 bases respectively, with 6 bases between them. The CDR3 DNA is TGTGCCAGCAGTTACCGGGAGCAAGAGACCCAGTACTTC. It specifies CASSYREQETQYF.

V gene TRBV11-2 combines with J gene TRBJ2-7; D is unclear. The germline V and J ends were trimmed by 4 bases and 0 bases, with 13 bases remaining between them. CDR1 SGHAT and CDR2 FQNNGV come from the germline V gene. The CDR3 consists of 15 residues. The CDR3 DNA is TGTGCCAGCAGCTCCCAAAGGACCAACTCCTACGAGCAGTACTTC. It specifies CASSSQRTNSYEQYF.

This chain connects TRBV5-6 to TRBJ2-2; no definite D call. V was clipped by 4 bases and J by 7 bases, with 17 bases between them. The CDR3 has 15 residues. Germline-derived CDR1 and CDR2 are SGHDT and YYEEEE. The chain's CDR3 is CASSTSPNTIGELFF. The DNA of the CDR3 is TGTGCCAGCAGCACCTCACCCAATACGATCGGGGAGCTGTTTTTT.

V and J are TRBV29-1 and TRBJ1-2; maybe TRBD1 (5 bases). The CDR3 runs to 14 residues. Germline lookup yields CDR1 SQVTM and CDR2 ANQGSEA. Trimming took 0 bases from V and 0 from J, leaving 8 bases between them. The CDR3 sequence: CSVEERGANYGYTF. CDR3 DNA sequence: TGCAGCGTTGAAGAACGGGGGGCTAACTATGGCTACACCTTC.

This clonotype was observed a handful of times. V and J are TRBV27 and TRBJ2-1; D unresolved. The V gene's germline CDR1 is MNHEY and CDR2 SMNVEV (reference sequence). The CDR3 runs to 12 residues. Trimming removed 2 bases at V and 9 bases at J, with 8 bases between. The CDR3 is CASSLNGVEQFF. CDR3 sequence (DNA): TGTGCCAGCAGTTTAAATGGCGTTGAGCAGTTCTTC.

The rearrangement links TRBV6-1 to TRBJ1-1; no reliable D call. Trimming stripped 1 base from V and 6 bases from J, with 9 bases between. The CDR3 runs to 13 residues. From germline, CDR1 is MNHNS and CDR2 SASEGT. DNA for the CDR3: TGTGCCAGCAGTGAAGTAGGACGGGCTGAAGCTTTCTTT. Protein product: CASSEVGRAEAFF.

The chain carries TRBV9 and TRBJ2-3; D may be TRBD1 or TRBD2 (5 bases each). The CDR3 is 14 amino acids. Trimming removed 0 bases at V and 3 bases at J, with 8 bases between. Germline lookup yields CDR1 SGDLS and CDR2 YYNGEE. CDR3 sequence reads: CASSVAGTTDTQYF. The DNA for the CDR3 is TGTGCCAGCAGCGTAGCGGGGACGACAGATACGCAGTATTTT.

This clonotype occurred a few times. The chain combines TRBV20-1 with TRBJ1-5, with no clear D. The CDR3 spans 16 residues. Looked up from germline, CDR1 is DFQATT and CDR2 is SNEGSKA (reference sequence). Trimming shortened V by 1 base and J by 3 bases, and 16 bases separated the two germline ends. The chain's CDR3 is CSARGTAVVINQPQHF. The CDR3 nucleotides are TGCAGTGCTAGAGGGACGGCGGTGGTAATCAATCAGCCCCAGCATTTT.

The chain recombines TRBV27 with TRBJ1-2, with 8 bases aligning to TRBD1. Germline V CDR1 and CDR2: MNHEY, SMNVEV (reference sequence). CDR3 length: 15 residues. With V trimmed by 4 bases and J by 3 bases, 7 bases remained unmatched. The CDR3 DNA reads TGTGCCAGCAGTTGGACGCAGGGGGCGGACTATGGCTACACCTTC. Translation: CASSWTQGADYGYTF.

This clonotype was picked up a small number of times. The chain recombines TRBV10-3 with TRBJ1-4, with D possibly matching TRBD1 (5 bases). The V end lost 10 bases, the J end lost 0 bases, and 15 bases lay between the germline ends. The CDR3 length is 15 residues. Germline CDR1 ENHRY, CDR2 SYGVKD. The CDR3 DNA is TGTGCCACGGGGGGTGAGATAGCAACTAATGAAAAACTGTTTTTT. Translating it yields CATGGEIATNEKLFF.

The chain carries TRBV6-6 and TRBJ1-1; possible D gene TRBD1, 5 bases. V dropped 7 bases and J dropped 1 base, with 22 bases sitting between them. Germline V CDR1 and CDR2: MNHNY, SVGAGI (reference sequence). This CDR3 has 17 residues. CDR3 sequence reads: CASKNNGARKKNTEAFF. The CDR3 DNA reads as TGTGCCAGCAAAAATAACGGGGCGCGGAAGAAGAACACTGAAGCTTTCTTT.